The entry that follows covers one TCR beta chain sequence. Its antigen is currently unknown. Germline assignment: CDR1 SGHNT and CDR2 YYREEE (reference sequence). With V trimmed by 2 bases and J by 8 bases, 5 bases remained unmatched. There are 13 residues in the CDR3. The data stem from a study of graft-versus-host responses after intestinal transplantation. Findings and caveats of the study: Circulating GvH clones peaking coincided with falling HvG clones soon after transplant.

The assay was immunoSEQ multiplex PCR, and TCRdb's table has in-frame clones only and misses some. The data hold some 120,000 clones, with just under 95% observed a single time. The rearrangement uses TRBV5-4 and TRBJ1-2, with 8 bases matching TRBD1. The TCR was taken from a human donor who was the organ donor for an intestinal transplant. The sequenced sample was unstimulated CD8+ T cells sorted from spleen or lymph node cells, obtained before transplant. In nucleotides, the CDR3 is TGTGCCAGCAGCTTTTCAGGGGGCAGCGGCTACACCTTC. This codes for CASSFSGGSGYTF.